This T cell receptor (beta chain) was recorded in a study of T cell responses to AZD1222 COVID-19 vaccine. Regarding this clone: Its antigen is not identified.

The repertoire was sequenced with immunoSEQ multiplex PCR; TCRdb's copy has only in-frame clones and lacks some. The sample lists 130,000 to 150,000 clones; roughly four fifths were seen once. Overall study findings and caveats: AZD1222 recipients seropositive at baseline numbered only five to seven. Donors in the cohort were predominantly white British and more often female, and clonal diversity was possibly underestimated. Per reports, nearly half of all spike-specific TCRs target regions that are unmutated in variants. After the peak T cell response, and only then, were repertoires sampled.

Trimming removed 3 bases at V and 5 bases at J, with 4 bases between. The length of the CDR3 is 12 residues. Germline CDR1 is PRHDT and CDR2 is FYEKMQ (reference sequence). The sequenced sample was peripheral blood, obtained on day 0 of MenACWY control vaccination. This receptor was obtained from an adult in good health. The chain is built from TRBV13 and TRBJ2-2; D remains unclear. The CDR3 DNA follows: TGTGCCAGCAGCTTCCTGACCGGGGAGCTGTTTTTT. Protein: CASSFLTGELFF.